Sequencing of this T cell receptor (beta chain) was carried out in a study of blood T cell repertoires in COVID-19. Study summary: Spain, Italy and the United States supplied samples that represented acute and convalescent COVID-19.

Germline V gene sequence: CDR1 SEHNR, CDR2 FQNEAQ (reference sequence). CDR3 size: 12 residues. Trimming removed 11 bases from V and 3 bases from J, with 13 bases in between. TCRdb keeps only in-frame clones here, not all; method: immunoSEQ multiplex PCR. The sample lists around 100,000 clones; about 90% were seen once. The J gene is TRBJ1-1, the V gene TRBV7-9, with D perhaps TRBD1 (5 bases). This sequence was found in a woman in her fifties or sixties with acute or convalescent COVID-19. The sample was peripheral blood. The CDR3 is CASAKGYTEAFF. Written as DNA, the CDR3 is TGTGCCTCAGCCAAGGGGTACACTGAAGCTTTCTTT.